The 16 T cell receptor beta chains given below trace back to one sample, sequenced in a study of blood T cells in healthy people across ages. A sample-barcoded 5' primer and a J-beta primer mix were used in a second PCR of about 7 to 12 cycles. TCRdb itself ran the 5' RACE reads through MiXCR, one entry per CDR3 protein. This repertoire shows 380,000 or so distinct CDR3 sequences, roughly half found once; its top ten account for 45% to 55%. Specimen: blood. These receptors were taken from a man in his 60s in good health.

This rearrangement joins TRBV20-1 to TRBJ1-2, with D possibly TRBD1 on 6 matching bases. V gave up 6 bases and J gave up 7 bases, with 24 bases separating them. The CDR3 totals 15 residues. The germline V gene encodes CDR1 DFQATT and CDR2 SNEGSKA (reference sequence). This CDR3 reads CSARLGAGGTGGYTF. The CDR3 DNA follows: TGCAGTGCCCGCCTCGGGGCGGGGGGCACTGGTGGCTACACCTTC.

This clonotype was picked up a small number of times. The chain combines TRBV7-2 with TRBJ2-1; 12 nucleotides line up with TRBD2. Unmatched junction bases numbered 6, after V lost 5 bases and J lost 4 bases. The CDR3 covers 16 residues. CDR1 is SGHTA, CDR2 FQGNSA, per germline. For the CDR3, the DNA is TGTGCCAGCAGCAAAGGACTAGCGGGGCGTTACAATGAGCAGTTCTTC. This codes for CASSKGLAGRYNEQFF.

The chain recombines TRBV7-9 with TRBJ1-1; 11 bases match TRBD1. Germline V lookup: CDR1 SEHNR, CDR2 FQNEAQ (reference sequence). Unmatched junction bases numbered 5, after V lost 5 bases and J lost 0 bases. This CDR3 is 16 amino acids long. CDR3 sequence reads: CASSPGQGAVNTEAFF. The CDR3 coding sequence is TGTGCCAGCAGCCCTGGACAGGGGGCTGTGAACACTGAAGCTTTCTTT.

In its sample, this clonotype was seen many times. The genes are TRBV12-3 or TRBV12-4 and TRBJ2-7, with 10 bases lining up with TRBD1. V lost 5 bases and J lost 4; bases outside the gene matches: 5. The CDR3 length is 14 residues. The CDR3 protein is CASSTGTGVYEQYF. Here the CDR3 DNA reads TGTGCCAGCAGTACCGGGACAGGGGTTTACGAGCAGTACTTC.

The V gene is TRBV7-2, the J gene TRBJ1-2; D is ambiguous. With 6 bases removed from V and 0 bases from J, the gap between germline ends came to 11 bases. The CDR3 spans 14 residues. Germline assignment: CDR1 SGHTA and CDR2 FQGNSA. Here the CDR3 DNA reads TGTGCCAGCAGAAAAGGACGGGCTAACTATGGCTACACCTTC. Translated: CASRKGRANYGYTF. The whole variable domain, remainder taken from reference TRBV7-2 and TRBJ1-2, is GAGVSQSPSNKVTEKGKDVELRCDPISGHTALYWYRQSLGQGLEFLIYFQGNSAPDKSGLPSDRFSAERTGGSVSTLTIQRTQQEDSAVYLCASRKGRANYGYTFGSGTRLTVV.

CDR3 sequence (DNA): TGCAGCGGGACGACTAGCGGGAAAGAGGAGCTGTTTTTT. Translation gives CSGTTSGKEELFF. The V gene is TRBV29-1, the J gene TRBJ2-2; 11 bases match TRBD2. Per the germline V gene, CDR1 is SQVTM and CDR2 is ANQGSEA. After removal of 7 bases from V and 10 bases from J, the junction contained 8 bases not matched to a gene. This CDR3 region has 13 residues.

This CDR3 is CASSGLGAGSSPLHF. DNA for the CDR3: TGTGCCAGCAGTGGGCTAGGGGCAGGTAGTTCACCCCTCCACTTT. V gene TRBV6-5 combines with J gene TRBJ1-6; tentatively, D is TRBD1 (5 bases). This CDR3 spans 15 amino acids. Trimming removed 5 bases from V and 9 bases from J, with 17 bases in between. Germline V lookup: CDR1 MNHEY, CDR2 SVGAGI.

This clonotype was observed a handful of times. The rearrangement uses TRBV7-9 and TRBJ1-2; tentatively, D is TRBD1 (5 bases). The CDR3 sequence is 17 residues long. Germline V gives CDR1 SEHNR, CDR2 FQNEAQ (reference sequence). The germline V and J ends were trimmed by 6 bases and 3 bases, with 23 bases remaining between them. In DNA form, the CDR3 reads TGTGCCAGCAGGGGTGCGACAGCGATGCGGGGCGACTATGGCTACACCTTC. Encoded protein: CASRGATAMRGDYGYTF.

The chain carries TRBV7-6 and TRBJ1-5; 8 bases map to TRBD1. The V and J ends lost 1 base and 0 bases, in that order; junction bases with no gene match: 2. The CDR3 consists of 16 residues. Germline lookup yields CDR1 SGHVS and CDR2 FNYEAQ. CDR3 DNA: TGTGCCAGCAGCTTAGGGACAGGGAATAGCAATCAGCCCCAGCATTTT. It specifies CASSLGTGNSNQPQHF.

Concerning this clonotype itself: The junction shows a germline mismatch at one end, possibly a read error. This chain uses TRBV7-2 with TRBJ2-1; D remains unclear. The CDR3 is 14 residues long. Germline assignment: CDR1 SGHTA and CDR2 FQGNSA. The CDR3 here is CASSLYGTYNEQFF. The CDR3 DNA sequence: TGTGCTAGCAGCTTATACGGAACCTACAATGAGCAGTTCTTC.

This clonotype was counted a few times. This CDR3 is CSARGKTQYF. The CDR3 bases are TGCAGTGCTAGAGGCAAGACCCAGTACTTC. The V call is TRBV20-1, the J call TRBJ2-5, with unresolved D. The germline V gene encodes CDR1 DFQATT and CDR2 SNEGSKA (reference sequence). This CDR3 has 10 residues. V was trimmed by 1 base and J by 6 bases, leaving 3 bases between them.

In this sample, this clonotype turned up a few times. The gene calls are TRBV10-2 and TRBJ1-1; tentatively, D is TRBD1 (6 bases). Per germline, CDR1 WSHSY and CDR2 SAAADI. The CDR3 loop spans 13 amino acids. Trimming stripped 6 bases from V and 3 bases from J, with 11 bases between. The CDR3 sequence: CASSRDTYTEAFF. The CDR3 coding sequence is TGCGCCAGCAGCCGGGACACTTACACTGAAGCTTTCTTT.

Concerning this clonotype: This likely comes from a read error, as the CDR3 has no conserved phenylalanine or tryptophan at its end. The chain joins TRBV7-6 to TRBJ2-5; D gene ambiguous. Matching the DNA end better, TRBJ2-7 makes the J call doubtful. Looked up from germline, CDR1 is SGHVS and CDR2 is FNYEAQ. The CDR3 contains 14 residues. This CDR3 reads CASSNRHGGYEQYL. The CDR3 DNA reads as TGTGCCAGCAGCAACCGACACGGCGGCTACGAGCAGTACTTA.

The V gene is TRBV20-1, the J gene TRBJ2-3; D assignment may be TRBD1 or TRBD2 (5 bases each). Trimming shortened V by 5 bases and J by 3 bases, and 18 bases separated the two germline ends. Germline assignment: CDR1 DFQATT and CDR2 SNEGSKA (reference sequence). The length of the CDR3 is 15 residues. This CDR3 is CSAPRPGPRTDTQYF. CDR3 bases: TGCAGTGCTCCGAGGCCGGGACCGCGTACAGATACGCAGTATTTT.

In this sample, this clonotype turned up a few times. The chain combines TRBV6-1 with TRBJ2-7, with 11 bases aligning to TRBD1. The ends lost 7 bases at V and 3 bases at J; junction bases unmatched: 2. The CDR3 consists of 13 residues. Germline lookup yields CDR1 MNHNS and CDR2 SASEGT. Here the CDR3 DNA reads TGTGCCAGCAAGGGGACAGGGGGCTACGAGCAGTACTTC. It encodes CASKGTGGYEQYF.

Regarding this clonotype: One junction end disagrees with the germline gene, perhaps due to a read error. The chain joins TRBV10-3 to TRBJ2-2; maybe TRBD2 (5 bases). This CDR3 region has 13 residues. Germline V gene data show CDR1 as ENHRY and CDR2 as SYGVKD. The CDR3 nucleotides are TGTGCCAGCAGTGAGCCGGGGACCGGGGAGCTGTTTTTT. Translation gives CASSEPGTGELFF.